One sample yielded the 18 T cell receptor beta chains listed below, sequenced in a study of CXCR3-negative and CXCR3-positive naive CD8 T cells (dated 2019 in TCRdb). The listed sequencing device is NextSeq 550. The Human TCR Profiling Kit (MiLaboratory) was used to make UMI-labeled 5' RACE TRB cDNA libraries. Reads reprocessed by TCRdb are summarized as one entry per CDR3 protein sequence, and DNA is absent. The table for this sample shows over 70,000 distinct CDR3 sequences. In total, the top ten clones hold approximately 0.54% of the sample. Findings and caveats that apply to the study as a whole: Compared with CXCR3-negative naive cells, CXCR3-positive naive cells had TRB CDR3s with higher hydrophobicity (lower Kidera factor 4), lower energy, and higher strength and volume indices.

No antigen has been assigned to these receptors. The sequenced sample was naive CXCR3+ CD8+ T cells from blood. The cell subset or site label, read with the paper, signifies: CD45RO-CCR7+CD27+CD95- naive CD8+ T cells expressing CXCR3 (TNR3+). The receptor set was obtained from a human donor in good health. Some clones in this sample may be carry-over from other donors' samples.

The chain couples TRBV12-3 or TRBV12-4 to TRBJ1-1. The CDR3 totals 15 residues. The CDR3 loop reads CASSSRPTFATEAFF.

This sequence joins TRBV3-1 and TRBJ1-1; no DNA is available, so the TRBD1 call from TCRdb remains unchecked. CDR3 size: 13 residues. Germline V CDR1 and CDR2: LGHDT, YNNKEL (reference sequence). The CDR3 protein is CASSQEGKGDAFF.

This chain links TRBV27 with TRBJ2-5; TCRdb's D gene call, TRBD2, goes unchecked for lack of DNA. The CDR3 length is 13 residues. Germline CDR1 MNHEY, CDR2 SMNVEV (reference sequence). CDR3 sequence reads: CASSSGLDETQYF.

The V gene is TRBV12-3 or TRBV12-4, the J gene TRBJ2-5. This CDR3 is 11 amino acids long. The CDR3 region is CASSSSETQYF.

The chain is built from TRBV10-3 and TRBJ2-7; TCRdb's D call, TRBD2, is unchecked because there is no DNA. CDR1 is ENHRY and CDR2 is SYGVKD in the germline V gene. The CDR3 runs to 15 residues. CDR3 protein: CAISDPGLKIYEQYF.

V usage is TRBV28 and J usage is TRBJ2-7. The CDR3 has 12 amino acids. The V gene's germline CDR1 is MDHEN and CDR2 SYDVKM. The CDR3 reads CASSLVIDEQYF.

The chain has TRBV9 and TRBJ1-1; TCRdb lists TRBD1, though no DNA is available to test this call. CDR1 and CDR2 from the germline V gene are SGDLS and YYNGEE. The CDR3 consists of 15 residues. CDR3 protein: CASSPRAGASTEAFF.

The genes are TRBV4-2 and TRBJ2-1; the TRBD1 assignment by TCRdb is unverifiable without DNA. CDR3 length: 15 residues. Germline V gene data show CDR1 as LGHNA and CDR2 as YNFKEQ. The CDR3 sequence is CASSQVGDTNNEKFF.

V and J are TRBV28 and TRBJ2-1; TCRdb returns TRBD1, unconfirmable since there is no DNA. The germline V gene has CDR1 MDHEN and CDR2 SYDVKM. This CDR3 contains 13 residues. CDR3: CASRRTLYNEQFF. The entire variable domain, with the rest obtained from reference TRBV28 and TRBJ2-1, is as follows: DVKVTQSSRYLVKRTGEKVFLECVQDMDHENMFWYRQDPGLGLRLIYFSYDVKMKEKGDIPEGYSVSREKKERFSLILESASTNQTSMYLCASRRTLYNEQFFGPGTRLTVL.

This chain links TRBV12-3 or TRBV12-4 with TRBJ2-3; no DNA is available, so the TRBD2 call from TCRdb remains unchecked. The CDR3 loop spans 12 amino acids. CDR3 residues: CASSFGTSDSHF.

The chain joins TRBV9 to TRBJ2-7; TCRdb gives TRBD2 as the D gene, but with no DNA this cannot be confirmed. The length of the CDR3 is 14 residues. CDR1 is SGDLS and CDR2 is YYNGEE in the germline V gene. The CDR3 here is CASSLTSASHEQYF.

The rearrangement links TRBV4-1 to TRBJ2-7. Germline CDR1 reads MGHRA; CDR2 reads YSYEKL. This CDR3 comprises 16 residues. The CDR3 loop is CASSRDPTRDSYEQYF.

This chain uses TRBV10-2 with TRBJ1-3. Germline V gene sequence: CDR1 WSHSY, CDR2 SAAADI. The CDR3 sequence is 11 residues long. The CDR3 protein is CASSDGNTIYF.

The chain's CDR3 is CSVEVGRNEQYF. This rearrangement joins TRBV29-1 to TRBJ2-7. From germline, CDR1 is SQVTM and CDR2 ANQGSEA. The CDR3 loop spans 12 amino acids.

The chain links TRBV29-1 to TRBJ2-3. The V gene's germline CDR1 is SQVTM and CDR2 ANQGSEA. CDR3 length: 11 residues. The CDR3 is CSGGLWDTQYF.

The chain has TRBV5-1 and TRBJ2-1; TCRdb's D call, TRBD1, is unchecked because there is no DNA. In germline, CDR1 is SGHRS, CDR2 YFSETQ. The CDR3 is 20 residues long. The chain's CDR3 is CASSLSVVWGEELTYNEQFF.

The chain is built from TRBV28 and TRBJ2-5. Germline V gene sequence: CDR1 MDHEN, CDR2 SYDVKM. The length of the CDR3 is 12 residues. This chain's CDR3 is CASSSVQGTQYF.

This chain uses TRBV2 with TRBJ2-7; TCRdb names TRBD1, which stays unverified in the absence of DNA. The CDR3 totals 14 residues. CDR1 and CDR2 (germline): SNHLY, FYNNEI. The CDR3 sequence is CASKPGQANYEQYF. Based on the CDR3 plus reference TRBV2 and TRBJ2-7, the full variable domain is EPEVTQTPSHQVTQMGQEVILRCVPISNHLYFYWYRQILGQKVEFLVSFYNNEISEKSEIFDDQFSVERPDGSNFTLKIRSTKLEDSAMYFCASKPGQANYEQYFGPGTRLTVT.